A single sample gave rise to the 4 T cell receptor beta chains below, sequenced in a study of blood T cell repertoires in COVID-19. TCRdb's copy holds only in-frame clones and misses some; the assay was immunoSEQ multiplex PCR. Of tens of thousands of clones listed, 89% are singletons. Sequencing input: peripheral blood. The receptors come from a man aged 55-75 years with COVID-19, enrolled during active disease.

This chain links TRBV28 with TRBJ1-1; 8 positions match TRBD1. The J segment lost 1 base and the V segment lost 3 bases, leaving 4 bases of the junction unmatched. This CDR3 is 15 amino acids long. Germline-derived CDR1 and CDR2 are MDHEN and SYDVKM. The CDR3 sequence: CASSFIGQGNTEAFF. DNA for the CDR3: TGTGCCAGCAGTTTCATTGGACAGGGGAACACTGAAGCTTTCTTT.

This clone was counted between two and nine times. CDR3 sequence reads: CASSEDSLTEAFF. The CDR3, as DNA: TGCGCCAGCAGCGAGGACAGTTTGACTGAAGCTTTCTTT. The rearrangement uses TRBV5-1 and TRBJ1-1; D possibly corresponds to TRBD1 (6 bases). The CDR3 loop spans 13 amino acids. V was cut by 4 bases and J by 5 bases, with 12 bases left in between. Germline CDR1 SGHRS, CDR2 YFSETQ. Filled out from reference TRBV5-1 and TRBJ1-1, the complete variable domain reads KAGVTQTPRYLIKTRGQQVTLSCSPISGHRSVSWYQQTPGQGLQFLFEYFSETQRNKGNFPGRFSGRQFSNSRSEMNVSTLELGDSALYLCASSEDSLTEAFFGQGTRLTVV.

The V and J genes are TRBV6-5 and TRBJ2-5; 7 nucleotides match TRBD2. V was clipped by 6 bases and J by 5 bases; unmatched bases: 12. Per the germline V gene, CDR1 is MNHEY and CDR2 is SVGAGI. The CDR3 has 15 amino acids. CDR3 in amino acids: CASSPALGEGETQYF. DNA for the CDR3: TGTGCCAGCAGCCCCGCTCTAGGGGAGGGGGAGACCCAGTACTTC.

The chain joins TRBV24-1 to TRBJ2-6, with D uncertain. The CDR3 length is 15 residues. Germline loops: CDR1 KGHDR, CDR2 SFDVKD. Trimming removed 3 bases from V and 0 bases from J, with 5 bases in between. The CDR3 region is CATSDHFSGANVLTF. CDR3 in DNA: TGTGCCACCAGTGATCACTTCTCTGGGGCCAACGTCCTGACTTTC.